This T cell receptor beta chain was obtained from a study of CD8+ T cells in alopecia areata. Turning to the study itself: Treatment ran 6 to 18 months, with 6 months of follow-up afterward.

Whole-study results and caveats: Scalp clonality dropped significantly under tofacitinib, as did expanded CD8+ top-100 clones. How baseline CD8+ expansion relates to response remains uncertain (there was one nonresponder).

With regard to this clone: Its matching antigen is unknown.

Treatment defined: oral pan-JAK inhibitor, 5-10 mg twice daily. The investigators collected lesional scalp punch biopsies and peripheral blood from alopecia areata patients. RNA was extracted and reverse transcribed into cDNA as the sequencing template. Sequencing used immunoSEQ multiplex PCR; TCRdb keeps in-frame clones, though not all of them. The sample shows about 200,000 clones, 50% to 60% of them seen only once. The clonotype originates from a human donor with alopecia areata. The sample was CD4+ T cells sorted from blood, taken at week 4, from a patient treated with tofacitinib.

The CDR3 reads CASSPGRYRGVQPQHF. The CDR3 DNA reads as TGTGCCAGCAGCCCAGGAAGGTACAGGGGAGTTCAGCCCCAGCATTTT. The chain employs TRBV7-9 and TRBJ1-5; 7 bases line up with TRBD1. There are 16 residues in the CDR3. Germline assignment: CDR1 SEHNR and CDR2 FQNEAQ (reference sequence). With 5 bases clipped from V and 6 bases from J, the junction kept 13 bases outside the gene matches. Complete variable domain (other parts from reference TRBV7-9 and TRBJ1-5): DTGVSQNPRHKITKRGQNVTFRCDPISEHNRLYWYRQTLGQGPEFLTYFQNEAQLEKSRLLSDRFSAERPKGSFSTLEIQRTEQGDSAMYLCASSPGRYRGVQPQHFGDGTRLSIL.